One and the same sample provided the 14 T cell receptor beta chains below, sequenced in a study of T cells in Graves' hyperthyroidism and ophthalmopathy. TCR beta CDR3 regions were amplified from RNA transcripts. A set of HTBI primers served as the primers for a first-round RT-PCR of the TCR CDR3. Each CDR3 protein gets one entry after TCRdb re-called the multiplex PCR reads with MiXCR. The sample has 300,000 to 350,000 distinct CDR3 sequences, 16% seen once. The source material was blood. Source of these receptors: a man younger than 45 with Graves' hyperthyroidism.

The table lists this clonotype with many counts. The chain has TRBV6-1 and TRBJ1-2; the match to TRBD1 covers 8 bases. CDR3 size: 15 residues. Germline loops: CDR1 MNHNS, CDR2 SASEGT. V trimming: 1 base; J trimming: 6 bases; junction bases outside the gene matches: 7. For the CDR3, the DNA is TGTGCCAGCAGTGAAGAGGGGACAGGTGCGAATGGCTACACCTTC. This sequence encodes CASSEEGTGANGYTF.

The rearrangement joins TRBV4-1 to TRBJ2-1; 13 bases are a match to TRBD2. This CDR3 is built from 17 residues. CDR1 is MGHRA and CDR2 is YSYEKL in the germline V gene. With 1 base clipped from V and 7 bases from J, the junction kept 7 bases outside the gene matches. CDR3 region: CASSQAGLAGVGNEQFF. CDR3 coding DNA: TGCGCCAGCAGCCAAGCCGGACTAGCGGGAGTAGGTAATGAGCAGTTCTTC.

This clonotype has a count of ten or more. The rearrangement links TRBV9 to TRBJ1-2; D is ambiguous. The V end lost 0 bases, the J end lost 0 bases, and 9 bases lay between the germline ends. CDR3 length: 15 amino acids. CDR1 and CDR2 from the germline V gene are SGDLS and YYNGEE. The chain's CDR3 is CASSVEGYTNYGYTF. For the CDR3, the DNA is TGTGCCAGCAGCGTAGAAGGATATACTAACTATGGCTACACCTTC. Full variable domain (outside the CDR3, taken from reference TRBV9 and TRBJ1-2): DSGVTQTPKHLITATGQRVTLRCSPRSGDLSVYWYQQSLDQGLQFLIQYYNGEERAKGNILERFSAQQFPDLHSELNLSSLELGDSALYFCASSVEGYTNYGYTFGSGTRLTVV.

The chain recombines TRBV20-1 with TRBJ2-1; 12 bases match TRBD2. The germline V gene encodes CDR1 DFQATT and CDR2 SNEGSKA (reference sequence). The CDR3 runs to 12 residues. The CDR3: CSGLAGQYEQFF. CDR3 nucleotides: TGCAGCGGACTAGCGGGGCAATATGAGCAGTTCTTC.

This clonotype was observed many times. CDR3 amino acids: CASRTLGHTETQYF. The CDR3 nucleotides are TGTGCCAGCAGGACCCTGGGACATACAGAGACCCAGTACTTC. The chain is built from TRBV27 and TRBJ2-5; D is perhaps TRBD1 (6 bases). Per germline, CDR1 MNHEY and CDR2 SMNVEV (reference sequence). V was cut by 6 bases and J by 4 bases, with 15 bases left in between. The CDR3 has 14 residues.

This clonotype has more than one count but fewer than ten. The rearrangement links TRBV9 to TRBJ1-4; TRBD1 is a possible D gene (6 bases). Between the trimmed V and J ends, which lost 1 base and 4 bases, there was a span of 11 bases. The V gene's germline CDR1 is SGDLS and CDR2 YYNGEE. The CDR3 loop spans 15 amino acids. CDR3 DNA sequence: TGTGCCAGCAGCGTATACGGGACAAATAATGAAAAACTGTTTTTT. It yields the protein CASSVYGTNNEKLFF.

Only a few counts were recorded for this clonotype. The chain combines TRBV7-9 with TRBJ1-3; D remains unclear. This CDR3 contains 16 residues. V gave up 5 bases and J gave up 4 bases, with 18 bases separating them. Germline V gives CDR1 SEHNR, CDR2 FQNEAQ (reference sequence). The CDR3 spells CASSRLLQKTGNTIYF. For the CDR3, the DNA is TGTGCCAGCAGCCGACTACTCCAGAAAACGGGAAACACCATATATTTT.

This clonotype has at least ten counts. This chain's CDR3 is CASSLVGGISDTQYF. The CDR3 DNA reads TGTGCCAGCAGCTTAGTAGGGGGAATCTCAGATACGCAGTATTTT. This rearrangement joins TRBV11-3 to TRBJ2-3; weak D call: TRBD1 (6 bases). The CDR3 totals 15 residues. V lost 1 base, J lost 4 bases, and 12 bases lay in between. Germline CDR1 reads SGHNT; CDR2 reads YENEEA.

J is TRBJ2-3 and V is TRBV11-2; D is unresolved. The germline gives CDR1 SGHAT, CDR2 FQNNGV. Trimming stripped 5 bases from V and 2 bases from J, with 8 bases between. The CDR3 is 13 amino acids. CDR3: CASSQEPTDTQYF. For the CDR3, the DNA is TGTGCCAGCAGCCAAGAACCCACAGATACGCAGTATTTT.

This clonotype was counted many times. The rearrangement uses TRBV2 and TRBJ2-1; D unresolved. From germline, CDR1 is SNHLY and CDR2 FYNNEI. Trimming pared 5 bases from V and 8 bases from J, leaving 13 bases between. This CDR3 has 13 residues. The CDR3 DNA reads TGTGCCAGCAGTCCTCCAGGACCGTATGAGCAGTTCTTC. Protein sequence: CASSPPGPYEQFF.

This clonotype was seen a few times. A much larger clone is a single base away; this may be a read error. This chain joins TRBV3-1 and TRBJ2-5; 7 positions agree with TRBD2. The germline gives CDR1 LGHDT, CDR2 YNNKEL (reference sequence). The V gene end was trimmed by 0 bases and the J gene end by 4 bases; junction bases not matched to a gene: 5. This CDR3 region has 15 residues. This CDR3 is CASSQDAGAPETQYF. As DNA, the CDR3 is TGTGCCAGCAGCCAAGATGCGGGAGCTCCAGAGACCCAGTACTTC.

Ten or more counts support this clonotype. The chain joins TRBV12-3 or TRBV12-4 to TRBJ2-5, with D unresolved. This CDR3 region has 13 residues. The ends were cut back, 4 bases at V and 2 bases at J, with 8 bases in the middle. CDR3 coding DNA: TGTGCCAGCAGTTCTGGCAGACAAGAGACCCAGTACTTC. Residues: CASSSGRQETQYF.

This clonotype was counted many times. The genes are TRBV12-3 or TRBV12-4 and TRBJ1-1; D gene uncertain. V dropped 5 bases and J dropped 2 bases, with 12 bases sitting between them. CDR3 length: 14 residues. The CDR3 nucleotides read TGTGCCAGCAGTCCTGGGAGCACTAACACTGAAGCTTTCTTT. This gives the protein CASSPGSTNTEAFF.

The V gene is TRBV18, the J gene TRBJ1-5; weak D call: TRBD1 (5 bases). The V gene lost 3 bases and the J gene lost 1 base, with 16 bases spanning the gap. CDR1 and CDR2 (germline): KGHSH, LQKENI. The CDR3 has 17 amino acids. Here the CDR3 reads CASSPRATGRSNQPQHF. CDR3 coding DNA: TGTGCCAGCTCACCGCGGGCTACGGGGCGAAGCAATCAGCCCCAGCATTTT.